These 17 T cell receptor beta chains share one sample of origin, sequenced in a study of cytomegalovirus exposure and HLA in healthy donors. Amplification used 60 Vbeta primers and 13 Jbeta primers. Repertoires were generated with immunoSEQ multiplex PCR, while TCRdb's copy carries only in-frame clones and drops some. The sample holds about 160,000 clones, around four fifths seen once. The sequencing sample was made of PBMCs. Receptor source: a woman between 45 and 60 years old in good health and CMV-seronegative.

Points on this clone: This same CDR3 is encoded by further DNA sequences in the sample. The V gene is TRBV5-1, the J gene TRBJ2-7; TRBD2 agrees at 11 bases. Germline CDR1 and CDR2: SGHRS and YFSETQ. Trimming took 3 bases from V and 6 from J; bases not matched to a gene: 2. The CDR3 runs to 13 residues. The CDR3 protein is CASSSGLAVEQYF. In DNA form, the CDR3 reads TGCGCCAGCAGCTCGGGACTAGCGGTCGAGCAGTACTTC.

CDR3 DNA sequence: TGTGCCAGCAGGGTCGACAAGACCTACGAGCAGTACTTC. Its translation is CASRVDKTYEQYF. The rearrangement joins TRBV2 to TRBJ2-5; D remains unclear. Matching the DNA end better, TRBJ2-7 makes the J call doubtful. This CDR3 is 13 amino acids long. Germline V gene lookup returns CDR1 SNHLY and CDR2 FYNNEI.

This clone came up once. The V and J genes are TRBV27 and TRBJ2-7; 7 bases align to TRBD2. With 4 bases clipped from V and 0 bases from J, the junction kept 6 bases outside the gene matches. The CDR3 sequence is 15 residues long. The V gene's germline CDR1 is MNHEY and CDR2 SMNVEV (reference sequence). CDR3 sequence reads: CASSSLALGSYEQYF. The CDR3 nucleotides are TGTGCCAGCAGTTCACTAGCGTTGGGCTCCTACGAGCAGTACTTC.

The chain employs TRBV4-3 and TRBJ2-3, with 10 bases matching TRBD2. CDR1 LGHNA and CDR2 YSLEER come from the germline V gene. The CDR3 consists of 17 residues. The V segment lost 1 base and the J segment 2 bases; nucleotides outside the gene matches: 6. CDR3 amino acids: CASSQVSSGGLTDTQYF. CDR3 DNA: TGCGCCAGCAGCCAAGTTAGTAGCGGGGGGCTCACAGATACGCAGTATTTT.

J is TRBJ2-1 and V is TRBV28, with 9 nucleotides matching TRBD2. Germline V gene lookup returns CDR1 MDHEN and CDR2 SYDVKM. This CDR3 comprises 15 residues. V lost 2 bases to trimming and J lost 7 bases; unmatched junction nucleotides: 6. The CDR3: CASSLGGRALNEQFF. CDR3 DNA sequence: TGTGCCAGCAGTTTAGGCGGGAGGGCCTTGAATGAGCAGTTCTTC. The entire variable domain, with the rest obtained from reference TRBV28 and TRBJ2-1, is as follows: DVKVTQSSRYLVKRTGEKVFLECVQDMDHENMFWYRQDPGLGLRLIYFSYDVKMKEKGDIPEGYSVSREKKERFSLILESASTNQTSMYLCASSLGGRALNEQFFGPGTRLTVL.

This clone was picked up one time. The chain recombines TRBV19 with TRBJ2-2; D is possibly TRBD2 (6 bases). CDR1 and CDR2 from the germline V gene are LNHDA and SQIVND (reference sequence). CDR3 size: 15 residues. V dropped 7 bases and J dropped 5 bases, with 17 bases sitting between them. The CDR3 loop is CASKAGTRNTGELFF. In nucleotides, the CDR3 is TGTGCCAGTAAAGCCGGGACTCGGAATACCGGGGAGCTGTTTTTT.

V is TRBV4-3 and J is TRBJ2-3, with 8 bases fitting TRBD2. CDR3 size: 17 residues. V trimming: 1 base; J trimming: 3 bases; junction bases outside the gene matches: 9. From germline, CDR1 is LGHNA and CDR2 YSLEER. CDR3 DNA: TGCGCCAGCAGCCAAGGTGGCCCCGGGGGGGGAACAGATACGCAGTATTTT. As protein: CASSQGGPGGGTDTQYF.

In DNA, the CDR3 is TGCGCCAGCAGCCAAACGGGTACCTATGGCTACACCTTC. This sequence encodes CASSQTGTYGYTF. The chain carries TRBV5-1 and TRBJ1-2; D is uncertain. The CDR3 consists of 13 residues. With 4 bases removed from V and 4 bases from J, the gap between germline ends came to 11 bases. Germline loops: CDR1 SGHRS, CDR2 YFSETQ.

The chain is built from TRBV27 and TRBJ1-4; D gene uncertain. Deletions cut 6 bases from V and 4 bases from J, with 15 bases between. Germline lookup yields CDR1 MNHEY and CDR2 SMNVEV (reference sequence). The CDR3 is 15 amino acids. The CDR3 region is CASSHKTGINEKLFF. The CDR3 DNA sequence: TGTGCCAGCAGCCACAAGACGGGAATTAATGAAAAACTGTTTTTT. Full variable domain (missing parts from reference TRBV27 and TRBJ1-4): EAQVTQNPRYLITVTGKKLTVTCSQNMNHEYMSWYRQDPGLGLRQIYYSMNVEVTDKGDVPEGYKVSRKEKRNFPLILESPSPNQTSLYFCASSHKTGINEKLFFGSGTQLSVL.

This rearrangement joins TRBV9 to TRBJ1-4; D gene ambiguous. Trimming left V 0 bases short and J 5 bases short, with 11 bases between. CDR3 length equals 15 residues. Germline CDR1 and CDR2: SGDLS and YYNGEE. CDR3: CASSVASGGNEKLFF. In DNA, the CDR3 is TGTGCCAGCAGCGTAGCTAGCGGCGGCAATGAAAAACTGTTTTTT.

The rearrangement uses TRBV6-5 and TRBJ1-2; 9 bases agree with TRBD1. Trimming at V came to 5 bases and at J to 7 bases, leaving 8 bases not matched to a gene. This CDR3 has 14 residues. Germline values: CDR1 MNHEY, CDR2 SVGAGI. The CDR3 loop reads CASSPPGQGPGYTF. The CDR3 coding sequence is TGTGCCAGCAGTCCCCCGGGACAGGGTCCTGGCTACACCTTC.

The rearrangement joins TRBV28 to TRBJ2-1, with D possibly matching TRBD2 (6 bases). V was shortened by 7 bases and J by 10 bases, with 11 bases between the two germline ends. Germline values: CDR1 MDHEN, CDR2 SYDVKM. This CDR3 contains 11 residues. CDR3 sequence: CASTGGKEQFF. The CDR3 coding sequence is TGTGCCAGCACTGGGGGGAAGGAGCAGTTCTTC.

The chain couples TRBV13 to TRBJ2-5; 8 bases align to TRBD2. This CDR3 comprises 14 residues. Germline CDR1 PRHDT, CDR2 FYEKMQ (reference sequence). Losses at the gene ends were 3 bases for V and 7 bases for J; bases not matched to a gene: 7. The CDR3, as DNA: TGTGCCAGCAGCTTTGGGACTAGGGGGGGGACCCAGTACTTC. The encoded protein is CASSFGTRGGTQYF.

The CDR3 loop reads CASSEARDGGQPQHF. CDR3 coding DNA: TGTGCCAGCAGTGAAGCGCGGGACGGAGGCCAGCCCCAGCATTTT. The rearrangement uses TRBV2 and TRBJ1-5, with D maybe TRBD1 (5 bases). The V and J ends lost 0 bases and 7 bases respectively, with 13 bases between them. The CDR3 consists of 15 residues. The germline V gene has CDR1 SNHLY and CDR2 FYNNEI. The entire variable domain, with the rest obtained from reference TRBV2 and TRBJ1-5, is as follows: EPEVTQTPSHQVTQMGQEVILRCVPISNHLYFYWYRQILGQKVEFLVSFYNNEISEKSEIFDDQFSVERPDGSNFTLKIRSTKLEDSAMYFCASSEARDGGQPQHFGDGTRLSIL.

This chain connects TRBV29-1 to TRBJ2-7, with TRBD2 matching over 13 bases. CDR1 and CDR2 (germline): SQVTM, ANQGSEA. The CDR3 spans 16 residues. V lost 6 bases and J lost 0; bases outside the gene matches: 8. The CDR3 DNA sequence: TGCAGCGTCGCCGGGACTAGCGGGACCCTCTCCTACGAGCAGTACTTC. The encoded protein is CSVAGTSGTLSYEQYF.

The chain has TRBV30 and TRBJ2-1; D perhaps matches TRBD2 (7 bases). Trimming shortened V by 3 bases and J by 7 bases, and 31 bases separated the two germline ends. The CDR3 extends over 19 amino acids. The germline V gene encodes CDR1 GTSNPN and CDR2 SVGIG (reference sequence). CDR3 in DNA: TGTGCCTGGAGGCCGATACAGGGTGGTGTGGGAGGGCCATTTAATGAGCAGTTCTTC. Translating gives CAWRPIQGGVGGPFNEQFF.

This sequence joins TRBV7-2 and TRBJ1-2; 7 positions match TRBD1. The CDR3 contains 15 residues. Germline V CDR1 and CDR2: SGHTA, FQGNSA. The junction had 8 bases not matched to a gene; V was cut back by 4 bases and J by 3 bases. The CDR3, as DNA: TGTGCCAGCAGCTCATCCGGGACAGTCGACTATGGCTACACCTTC. This sequence encodes CASSSSGTVDYGYTF. The entire variable domain, with the rest obtained from reference TRBV7-2 and TRBJ1-2, is as follows: GAGVSQSPSNKVTEKGKDVELRCDPISGHTALYWYRQSLGQGLEFLIYFQGNSAPDKSGLPSDRFSAERTGGSVSTLTIQRTQQEDSAVYLCASSSSGTVDYGYTFGSGTRLTVV.